This T cell receptor (beta chain) is drawn from a study of T cells in Graves' hyperthyroidism and ophthalmopathy. Overall study context: Blood was drawn when the patient was first diagnosed and still untreated.

Deletions cut 1 base from V and 1 base from J, with 4 bases between. In germline, CDR1 is MGHDK, CDR2 SYGVNS. The CDR3 is 13 residues long. Amplified TCR beta CDR3 regions derived from RNA transcripts. The HTBI primer set was used in a first-round RT-PCR of the TCR CDR3. TCRdb ran MiXCR on the multiplex PCR reads and lists one entry per CDR3 protein. The sample includes a few hundred thousand distinct CDR3 sequences, about a sixth of them seen just once. Among the patients, aged 18 to 65, hyperthyroidism was newly diagnosed and had lasted under 2 months. A few counts support this clonotype. The chain is built from TRBV25-1 and TRBJ1-1, with D unclear. The TCR was taken from a woman aged 25 to 45 with Graves' hyperthyroidism. Sequenced input: blood. CDR3 region: CASSELQNTEAFF. The CDR3 DNA sequence: TGTGCCAGCAGTGAATTGCAGAACACTGAAGCTTTCTTT.